One sample yielded the 6 T cell receptor beta chains listed below, sequenced in a study of blood T cell repertoires in COVID-19. The method was immunoSEQ multiplex PCR; TCRdb's version includes in-frame clones alone and lacks a portion of them. The repertoire holds roughly 80,000 clones, with 82% as singletons. Sequencing input: peripheral blood. These receptors originate from a human donor in a cohort sampled during active COVID-19.

In regard to this clone: Compared with germline, one end of the junction differs, possibly owing to a read error. V is TRBV7-9 and J is TRBJ1-2, with D possibly TRBD1 on 5 matching bases. The CDR3 is 13 residues long. Germline loops: CDR1 SEHNR, CDR2 FQNEAQ (reference sequence). The CDR3 coding sequence is TGTGCCAGCAGCTTAGAAGAGAGAAGACAGAGCAACTTC. Amino acids: CASSLEERRQSNF. The whole variable domain, filled in from reference TRBV7-9 and TRBJ1-2, reads DTGVSQNPRHKITKRGQNVTFRCDPISEHNRLYWYRQTLGQGPEFLTYFQNEAQLEKSRLLSDRFSAERPKGSFSTLEIQRTEQGDSAMYLCASSLEERRQSNFGSGTRLTVV.

This chain joins TRBV5-1 and TRBJ1-6; D perhaps matches TRBD1 (6 bases). V dropped 3 bases and J dropped 2 bases, with 12 bases sitting between them. This CDR3 has 16 residues. From germline, CDR1 is SGHRS and CDR2 YFSETQ. The CDR3 nucleotides read TGCGCCAGCAGCTCAACAGGGCGCACCTATAATTCACCCCTCCACTTT. It codes for CASSSTGRTYNSPLHF.

The chain carries TRBV27 and TRBJ2-7, with D possibly TRBD1 on 5 matching bases. V was pared by 3 bases and J by 3 bases, with 9 bases between. The germline V gene encodes CDR1 MNHEY and CDR2 SMNVEV (reference sequence). This CDR3 is built from 13 residues. As DNA, the CDR3 is TGTGCCAGCAGTTTGGGCAGGGTCTACGAGCAGTACTTC. It codes for CASSLGRVYEQYF.

This chain uses TRBV27 with TRBJ1-1; 7 positions agree with TRBD1. After removal of 5 bases from V and 4 bases from J, the junction contained 13 bases not matched to a gene. CDR1 and CDR2 (germline): MNHEY, SMNVEV (reference sequence). This CDR3 region has 16 residues. The CDR3, as DNA: TGTGCCAGCAGTACAAACAGGGGACGGGGCGGCACTGAAGCTTTCTTT. Its protein product is CASSTNRGRGGTEAFF.

This clone was detected once. The V and J genes are TRBV4-1 and TRBJ1-3; the D gene is possibly TRBD1 (6 bases). This CDR3 has 16 amino acids. CDR1 is MGHRA, CDR2 YSYEKL, per germline. V lost 3 bases to trimming and J lost 7 bases, with 19 bases between them. The CDR3 DNA is TGCGCCAGCAGCCAGCCCTTAACAGGGCCTCTCAACACCATATATTTT. Encoded protein: CASSQPLTGPLNTIYF.

The rearrangement uses TRBV3-1 (or the pseudogene TRBV3-2) and TRBJ2-5; D may be TRBD1 (6 bases). V was trimmed by 5 bases and J by 6 bases, leaving 10 bases between them. The CDR3 totals 12 residues. The germline CDR1 and CDR2 sequences are LGHDT and YNNKEL (reference sequence). The CDR3: CASSDQGKTQYF. DNA for the CDR3: TGTGCCAGCAGCGATCAGGGGAAGACCCAGTACTTC.